The clone carrying this T cell receptor (beta chain) has a handful of counts. Its antigen is as yet unknown. This record comes from a study of PD-1 blockade in classical Hodgkin lymphoma. Relapse was seen in all patients after autologous stem cell transplantation, and brentuximab vedotin exposure was variable. Data came from immunoSEQ multiplex PCR; TCRdb stores just in-frame clones and leaves some out. The sample includes tens of thousands of clones, over 70% of them seen just once. Notes on the study in general: Partial responders and progressors had significantly lower baseline TCR diversity. It was reported that newly diagnosed patients had less baseline TCR diversity than healthy donors.

The sequencing here drew on peripheral blood mononuclear cells (PBMCs), taken before the second cycle of nivolumab. The clonotype comes from a human donor with classical Hodgkin lymphoma.

The DNA of the CDR3 is TGTGCCAGCAGCTTAAGGGGGACCACTGGCTACACCTTC. This codes for CASSLRGTTGYTF. The chain couples TRBV7-9 to TRBJ1-2, with a weak D call TRBD1 (6 bases). CDR1 and CDR2 from the germline V gene are SEHNR and FQNEAQ (reference sequence). V was cut by 2 bases and J by 7 bases, with 11 bases left in between. The CDR3 loop spans 13 amino acids. Variable domain in full (rest from reference TRBV7-9 and TRBJ1-2): DTGVSQNPRHKITKRGQNVTFRCDPISEHNRLYWYRQTLGQGPEFLTYFQNEAQLEKSRLLSDRFSAERPKGSFSTLEIQRTEQGDSAMYLCASSLRGTTGYTFGSGTRLTVV.